This entry lists 15 T cell receptor beta chains sequenced from one sample in a study of cytomegalovirus exposure and HLA in healthy donors. The PCR made use of 60 Vbeta and 13 Jbeta primers. Clones were read by immunoSEQ multiplex PCR, and TCRdb kept only the in-frame ones, dropping some. The sample carries 200,000 to 300,000 clones, 78% recorded once. The sequencing sample was made of PBMCs. All receptors come from a boy aged 5-17 years in good health and CMV-seronegative.

The CDR3 spells CASSEISGSLSYEQFF. DNA of the CDR3: TGTGCCAGCAGTGAGATTAGCGGTTCTCTCTCTTATGAGCAGTTCTTC. The chain joins TRBV14 to TRBJ2-1, with D possibly TRBD2 on 6 matching bases. Trimming stripped 6 bases from V and 8 bases from J, with 23 bases between. Per the germline V gene, CDR1 is SGHDN and CDR2 is FVKESK. The CDR3 totals 16 residues.

This clone has only a few counts. This chain connects TRBV11-3 to TRBJ1-1; 10 nucleotides align to TRBD1. The junction had 4 bases not matched to a gene; V was cut back by 6 bases and J by 3 bases. The CDR3 has 14 amino acids. CDR1 and CDR2 (germline): SGHNT, YENEEA. The CDR3 nucleotides are TGTGCCAGCAGTTTGGGACAGGGGTACACTGAAGCTTTCTTT. Translated, it gives CASSLGQGYTEAFF. Looking up the rest from reference TRBV11-3 and TRBJ1-1 gives the full variable domain: EAGVVQSPRYKIIEKKQPVAFWCNPISGHNTLYWYLQNLGQGPELLIRYENEEAVDDSQLPKDRFSAERLKGVDSTLKIQPAELGDSAVYLCASSLGQGYTEAFFGQGTRLTVV.

The chain carries TRBV7-2 and TRBJ1-4, with a tentative D call TRBD1 (5 bases). Germline V CDR1 and CDR2: SGHTA, FQGNSA. The V end was cut by 2 bases, the J end by 8 bases, with 12 bases between. The CDR3 has 14 amino acids. CDR3 sequence: CASSLSQGDEKLFF. CDR3 sequence (DNA): TGTGCCAGCAGCTTAAGCCAGGGCGACGAAAAACTGTTTTTT.

The V call is TRBV21-1, the J call TRBJ2-1; the D segment call TRBD2 is taken from the table without a DNA check. TRBV21-1 is noted as a pseudogene. This CDR3 has 16 amino acids. The CDR3 bases are TGTGCCAGCAGCAAAGGCCGCGGGAATTCAATCAATGAGCAGTTCTTC. Translated: CASSKGRGNSINEQFF.

V and J are TRBV10-2 and TRBJ1-2; 9 nucleotides line up with TRBD1. The CDR3 contains 13 residues. V lost 6 bases, J lost 7 bases, and 6 bases stayed unmatched. Looked up from germline, CDR1 is WSHSY and CDR2 is SAAADI. The CDR3, as DNA: TGCGCCAGCAGATCACAGGGGGCGCCTGGCTACACCTTC. It encodes CASRSQGAPGYTF.

This clone was seen a single time. The V gene is TRBV29-1, the J gene TRBJ2-3; D is ambiguous. Germline V CDR1 and CDR2: SQVTM, ANQGSEA. V was pared by 3 bases and J by 0 bases, with 13 bases between. CDR3 length: 15 amino acids. This CDR3 reads CSVDLLYSSTDTQYF. The CDR3 DNA reads as TGCAGCGTTGATCTACTTTACTCTAGCACAGATACGCAGTATTTT.

A single count supports this clone. This rearrangement joins TRBV13 to TRBJ2-1; D is unclear. Trimming stripped 5 bases from V and 8 bases from J, with 10 bases between. The CDR3 extends over 12 amino acids. Germline V gene sequence: CDR1 PRHDT, CDR2 FYEKMQ (reference sequence). CDR3 sequence reads: CASSRDLDEQFF. The DNA for the CDR3 is TGTGCCAGCAGCCGCGATCTGGATGAGCAGTTCTTC.

The V gene is TRBV27, the J gene TRBJ2-7, with 11 bases identical to TRBD2. Germline V gene lookup returns CDR1 MNHEY and CDR2 SMNVEV (reference sequence). This CDR3 region has 16 residues. V was clipped by 7 bases and J by 0 bases; unmatched bases: 8. CDR3 DNA: TGTGCCAGCATGGGACTAGCGGACTACCTCTCCTACGAGCAGTACTTC. It encodes CASMGLADYLSYEQYF.

The chain has TRBV30 and TRBJ2-7, with D perhaps matching TRBD1 (6 bases). V lost 5 bases and J 8 bases, leaving 22 bases between the germline ends. The CDR3 is 14 residues long. The V gene's germline CDR1 is GTSNPN and CDR2 SVGIG (reference sequence). CDR3 in amino acids: CAWGTRDTHVKQYF. The CDR3 DNA reads TGTGCCTGGGGTACACGGGACACCCATGTGAAGCAGTACTTC. Drawing the rest from reference TRBV30 and TRBJ2-7, the complete variable domain is SQTIHQWPATLVQPVGSPLSLECTVEGTSNPNLYWYRQAAGRGLQLLFYSVGIGQISSEVPQNLSASRPQDRQFILSSKKLLLSDSGFYLCAWGTRDTHVKQYFGPGTRLTVT.

This chain links TRBV6-6 with TRBJ1-1, with D uncertain. Germline-derived CDR1 and CDR2 are MNHNY and SVGAGI (reference sequence). CDR3 length: 15 residues. The V gene lost 5 bases and the J gene lost 4 bases, with 17 bases spanning the gap. The CDR3, as DNA: TGTGCCAGCAGTCTGACTTCACCCGAGCCCACTGAAGCTTTCTTT. This gives the protein CASSLTSPEPTEAFF.

This clone has a handful of counts. The V and J genes are TRBV19 and TRBJ2-7, with TRBD1 matching over 8 bases. The V and J ends lost 0 bases and 1 base, in that order; junction bases with no gene match: 8. This CDR3 region has 17 residues. Germline CDR1 reads LNHDA; CDR2 reads SQIVND (reference sequence). The CDR3 region has the DNA TGTGCCAGTAGTATAGACCACACGGGGACAGGTTCCTACGAGCAGTACTTC. Encoded protein: CASSIDHTGTGSYEQYF.

This sequence joins TRBV7-8 and TRBJ1-3, with a weak D call TRBD1 (5 bases). The V and J ends lost 1 base and 2 bases respectively, with 6 bases between them. Per germline, CDR1 SGHVS and CDR2 FQNEAQ. The CDR3 totals 14 residues. Here the CDR3 reads CASSLGQTGNTIYF. The CDR3 DNA reads as TGTGCCAGCAGCTTAGGACAGACTGGAAACACCATATATTTT.

There are a few counts of this clone. This chain links TRBV10-3 with TRBJ1-1, with D unclear. The germline CDR1 and CDR2 sequences are ENHRY and SYGVKD. Trimming shortened V by 4 bases and J by 5 bases, and 5 bases separated the two germline ends. The CDR3 spans 11 residues. The DNA of the CDR3 is TGTGCCATCAGTGGGGAGACTGAAGCTTTCTTT. Amino acid sequence: CAISGETEAFF.

This sequence joins TRBV11-2 and TRBJ2-1, with TRBD2 matching over 11 bases. The junction had 7 bases not matched to a gene; V was cut back by 6 bases and J by 9 bases. The germline V gene encodes CDR1 SGHAT and CDR2 FQNNGV. CDR3 size: 14 residues. CDR3 sequence reads: CASSRASGRTEQFF. The CDR3 nucleotides read TGTGCCAGCAGTCGGGCTAGCGGGAGGACTGAGCAGTTCTTC.

This chain links TRBV5-1 with TRBJ2-5, with a possible D match to TRBD2 (6 bases). Trimming shortened V by 0 bases and J by 13 bases, and 19 bases separated the two germline ends. Germline loops: CDR1 SGHRS, CDR2 YFSETQ. This CDR3 spans 14 amino acids. CDR3 in amino acids: CASSLGLERGLGYF. DNA of the CDR3: TGCGCCAGCAGCTTGGGACTAGAGAGAGGCCTCGGGTACTTC. The full variable domain, rest sourced from reference TRBV5-1 and TRBJ2-5, is KAGVTQTPRYLIKTRGQQVTLSCSPISGHRSVSWYQQTPGQGLQFLFEYFSETQRNKGNFPGRFSGRQFSNSRSEMNVSTLELGDSALYLCASSLGLERGLGYFGPGTRLLVL.